This passage covers 30 T cell receptor beta chains from one sample sequenced in a study of control samples from healthy donors and cancer patients (dated by TCRdb to between 2020 and 2021). Library method: the immunoSEQ multiplex PCR assay. Held by TCRdb, this immuneACCESS table contains in-frame sequences only and omits some clones. Under half of the omission traces to an unresolved V gene where checked; the cause of the rest is unknown. The sample table records more than 120,000 clones; about 91% of these occur just once. Clones ranked in the top ten supply approximately 2.9% of the sample. Material for sequencing was blood. The receptors stem from a man younger than 40 in good health.

This chain connects TRBV10-3 to TRBJ2-3; 9 bases map to TRBD2. From germline, CDR1 is ENHRY and CDR2 SYGVKD. The J segment lost 2 bases and the V segment lost 10 bases, leaving 4 bases of the junction unmatched. There are 13 residues in the CDR3. CDR3 region: CATSGAYTDTQYF. The CDR3 nucleotides are TGTGCCACTAGCGGGGCCTACACAGATACGCAGTATTTT.

The chain recombines TRBV27 with TRBJ1-1; no clear D. The CDR3 is 13 amino acids. Trimming shortened V by 6 bases and J by 5 bases, and 13 bases separated the two germline ends. Germline CDR1 and CDR2: MNHEY and SMNVEV (reference sequence). The CDR3 here is CASRHLGSTEAFF. The CDR3 nucleotides read TGTGCCAGCAGACACCTCGGATCGACTGAAGCTTTCTTT.

This chain joins TRBV5-4 and TRBJ2-3; TRBD2 matches at 12 bases. V shed 4 bases, J shed 0 bases, and the junction held 9 bases outside the gene matches. From germline, CDR1 is SGHNT and CDR2 YYREEE (reference sequence). The CDR3 is made up of 18 amino acids. DNA for the CDR3: TGTGCCAGCAGCCAACCTAGCGGGGGGGCCACTAGCACAGATACGCAGTATTTT. Its translation is CASSQPSGGATSTDTQYF.

The chain carries TRBV7-9 and TRBJ2-1; D might be TRBD1 (5 bases). In germline, CDR1 is SEHNR, CDR2 FQNEAQ (reference sequence). The V end was cut by 3 bases, the J end by 8 bases, with 14 bases between. The CDR3 runs 14 residues. This CDR3 is CASSFLRQGDEQFF. As DNA, the CDR3 is TGTGCCAGCAGCTTTTTACGTCAAGGGGATGAGCAGTTCTTC.

This chain links TRBV2 with TRBJ1-1; TRBD1 matches 7 bases. V dropped 6 bases and J dropped 0; count of bases not matched to a gene: 7. The germline CDR1 and CDR2 sequences are SNHLY and FYNNEI. CDR3 length equals 15 residues. The CDR3 nucleotides read TGTGCCAGCAGGCACAGGGGCGCGATGAACACTGAAGCTTTCTTT. Protein sequence: CASRHRGAMNTEAFF.

This rearrangement joins TRBV10-3 to TRBJ1-3; tentatively, D is TRBD1 (5 bases). The CDR3 runs 14 residues. Germline CDR1 reads ENHRY; CDR2 reads SYGVKD. The ends were cut back, 11 bases at V and 0 bases at J, with 14 bases in the middle. Here the CDR3 DNA reads TGTGCCTCATCGGACAAGACCTCTGGAAACACCATATATTTT. It codes for CASSDKTSGNTIYF.

The chain links TRBV6-5 to TRBJ1-6; 7 bases are a match to TRBD1. V lost 6 bases and J lost 7; bases outside the gene matches: 6. Germline lookup yields CDR1 MNHEY and CDR2 SVGAGI. The CDR3 length is 14 residues. The CDR3 DNA reads as TGTGCCAGCAGAAGACAGGGTAAAAATTCACCCCTCCACTTT. Translation gives CASRRQGKNSPLHF.

The chain employs TRBV10-2 and TRBJ2-1, with 14 bases fitting TRBD2. Germline CDR1 WSHSY, CDR2 SAAADI. The CDR3 extends over 15 amino acids. J was trimmed by 5 bases and V by 5 bases; bases with no gene match: 2. CDR3 nucleotides: TGCGCCAGCAGTAAGACTAGCGGGGGGGACAATGAGCAGTTCTTC. This encodes CASSKTSGGDNEQFF.

The CDR3 bases are TGTGCCAGCAGCCTCAGGGTGTCACCCCTCCACTTT. It encodes CASSLRVSPLHF. The chain carries TRBV14 and TRBJ1-6; weak D call: TRBD1 (5 bases). The CDR3 is 12 amino acids. Germline CDR1 is SGHDN and CDR2 is FVKESK. The V gene lost 4 bases and the J gene lost 10 bases, with 8 bases spanning the gap.

This chain uses TRBV4-1 with TRBJ1-1; weak D call: TRBD1 (5 bases). Per the germline V gene, CDR1 is MGHRA and CDR2 is YSYEKL. V lost 3 bases and J 1 base, leaving 9 bases between the germline ends. The CDR3 runs 14 residues. The CDR3 region has the DNA TGCGCCAGCAGCCATACAGGTCCGAACACTGAAGCTTTCTTT. The encoded protein is CASSHTGPNTEAFF.

The genes are TRBV5-4 and TRBJ2-4, with a weak D call TRBD2 (7 bases). There are 17 residues in the CDR3. CDR1 is SGHNT, CDR2 YYREEE, per germline (reference sequence). The germline V and J ends were trimmed by 1 base and 1 base, with 15 bases remaining between them. This CDR3 is CASSLNPRGAAKNIQYF. The CDR3 DNA reads as TGTGCCAGCAGCTTGAATCCTCGGGGGGCTGCCAAAAACATTCAGTACTTC.

This chain joins TRBV30 and TRBJ1-1, with a possible D match to TRBD1 (6 bases). V dropped 2 bases and J dropped 1 base, with 17 bases sitting between them. Germline-derived CDR1 and CDR2 are GTSNPN and SVGIG (reference sequence). The CDR3 length is 16 residues. The CDR3 here is CAWSIARGVGNTEAFF. DNA of the CDR3: TGTGCCTGGAGTATTGCCAGGGGAGTAGGGAACACTGAAGCTTTCTTT.

This chain links TRBV19 with TRBJ1-2; D is perhaps TRBD1 (6 bases). CDR1 LNHDA and CDR2 SQIVND come from the germline V gene (reference sequence). CDR3 length: 17 amino acids. V was clipped by 6 bases and J by 2 bases, with 22 bases between them. DNA of the CDR3: TGTGCCAGTAGCAGGCCCCAAAATCCAGGGGCCAACTATGGCTACACCTTC. It codes for CASSRPQNPGANYGYTF. The variable domain in full, with the rest retrieved from reference TRBV19 and TRBJ1-2, is DGGITQSPKYLFRKEGQNVTLSCEQNLNHDAMYWYRQDPGQGLRLIYYSQIVNDFQKGDIAEGYSVSREKKESFPLTVTSAQKNPTAFYLCASSRPQNPGANYGYTFGSGTRLTVV.

The chain has TRBV2 and TRBJ2-3; TRBD1 matches at 7 bases. V was pared by 4 bases and J by 1 base, with 5 bases of the junction left unmatched. The CDR3 length is 15 residues. CDR1 and CDR2 from the germline V gene are SNHLY and FYNNEI. CDR3 in amino acids: CASSAAGTGTDTQYF. In DNA, the CDR3 is TGTGCCAGCAGTGCAGCTGGGACAGGCACAGATACGCAGTATTTT.

The chain joins TRBV5-4 to TRBJ1-1; D unclear. Trimming took off 9 bases at V and 0 bases at J, with 15 bases between the two ends. The CDR3 totals 14 residues. Per germline, CDR1 SGHNT and CDR2 YYREEE (reference sequence). DNA for the CDR3: TGTGCCACAACTCCCTCTCGTATGAACACTGAAGCTTTCTTT. As protein: CATTPSRMNTEAFF.

This rearrangement joins TRBV5-6 to TRBJ1-1; D is perhaps TRBD1 (5 bases). CDR3 length: 12 residues. Per germline, CDR1 SGHDT and CDR2 YYEEEE. The ends were cut back, 2 bases at V and 4 bases at J, with 6 bases in the middle. The CDR3 protein is CASSFGGTEAFF. The CDR3 DNA is TGTGCCAGCAGCTTCGGGGGCACTGAAGCTTTCTTT.

This chain connects TRBV5-5 to TRBJ1-4; maybe TRBD1 (5 bases). With 4 bases removed from V and 8 bases from J, the gap between germline ends came to 15 bases. The CDR3 contains 14 residues. Germline CDR1 and CDR2: SGHKS and YYEKEE (reference sequence). CDR3 region: CASSGGVRTEKLFF. DNA of the CDR3: TGTGCCAGCAGCGGGGGGGTACGAACCGAAAAACTGTTTTTT.

This clone was seen only a few times. This sequence joins TRBV20-1 and TRBJ1-6, with a possible D match to TRBD1 (6 bases). Trimming pared 3 bases from V and 5 bases from J, leaving 11 bases between. The CDR3 length is 14 residues. Germline loops: CDR1 DFQATT, CDR2 SNEGSKA (reference sequence). CDR3 residues: CSASPGQNNSPLHF. Here the CDR3 DNA reads TGCAGTGCTAGTCCCGGACAGAATAATTCACCCCTCCACTTT.

Regarding this clone: This sample also contains other DNA sequences that code for the same CDR3. The chain combines TRBV19 with TRBJ1-1; D gene uncertain. The length of the CDR3 is 12 residues. Germline V gene sequence: CDR1 LNHDA, CDR2 SQIVND (reference sequence). V was trimmed by 3 bases and J by 0 bases, leaving 2 bases between them. DNA for the CDR3: TGTGCCAGTAGTATCGTGAACACTGAAGCTTTCTTT. It encodes CASSIVNTEAFF.

This clone was counted a few times. The J gene is TRBJ2-1, the V gene TRBV19; 8 bases agree with TRBD1. Trimming cost V 7 bases and J 7 bases; bases outside gene matches: 9. This CDR3 comprises 14 residues. CDR1 and CDR2 from the germline V gene are LNHDA and SQIVND (reference sequence). As DNA, the CDR3 is TGTGCCAGTAACAGGCAGGGGGCCTCGAATGAGCAGTTCTTC. Translating it yields CASNRQGASNEQFF.

This chain joins TRBV30 and TRBJ2-3; TRBD2 matches at 9 bases. The CDR3 is 17 amino acids. Germline loops: CDR1 GTSNPN, CDR2 SVGIG (reference sequence). J lost 1 base, V lost 0 bases, and 8 bases had no gene match. The CDR3 coding sequence is TGTGCCTGGAGTGTTACCCGGACTAGCGATGGCACAGATACGCAGTATTTT. Translation: CAWSVTRTSDGTDTQYF.

This clone was observed a single time. J is TRBJ2-3 and V is TRBV24-1, with D tentatively TRBD1 (5 bases). The CDR3 is 14 residues long. V lost 3 bases, J lost 1 base, and 7 bases lay in between. CDR1 and CDR2 (germline): KGHDR, SFDVKD. CDR3 protein: CATSDPRGTDTQYF. For the CDR3, the DNA is TGTGCCACCAGTGATCCCAGGGGCACAGATACGCAGTATTTT.

CDR3 bases: TGTGCCAGTAGTATGATCAGCCACTCCTACGAGCAGTACTTC. Protein sequence: CASSMISHSYEQYF. This sequence joins TRBV19 and TRBJ2-7, with D unresolved. The CDR3 runs to 14 residues. The germline gives CDR1 LNHDA, CDR2 SQIVND (reference sequence). Trimming left V 3 bases short and J 0 bases short, with 9 bases between.

This clone was seen more than once but under ten times. The chain has TRBV28 and TRBJ1-6, with 9 bases aligning to TRBD1. Germline V gene sequence: CDR1 MDHEN, CDR2 SYDVKM. V was clipped by 6 bases and J by 9 bases; unmatched bases: 9. This CDR3 is 15 amino acids long. DNA of the CDR3: TGTGCCAGCAGCAGGACAGGGGTTATGAGTTCACCCCTCCACTTT. Translation: CASSRTGVMSSPLHF.

In this sample, this clone turned up once. The V call is TRBV20-1, the J call TRBJ1-1, with unresolved D. The ends were cut back, 3 bases at V and 4 bases at J, with 6 bases in the middle. The length of the CDR3 is 11 residues. Germline loops: CDR1 DFQATT, CDR2 SNEGSKA (reference sequence). CDR3 loop: CSASGVTEAFF. The CDR3 nucleotides read TGCAGTGCTAGTGGAGTCACTGAAGCTTTCTTT.

CDR3 in amino acids: CATSRAMTNYGYTF. Written as DNA, the CDR3 is TGTGCCACCAGCAGAGCTATGACAAACTATGGCTACACCTTC. The chain recombines TRBV15 with TRBJ1-2; no reliable D call. V was cut by 1 base and J by 2 bases, with 8 bases left in between. Per germline, CDR1 LNHNV and CDR2 YYDKDF (reference sequence). The CDR3 is 14 amino acids.

V is TRBV10-1 and J is TRBJ1-1, with TRBD1 matching 7 bases. CDR3 length: 13 residues. V was pared by 5 bases and J by 7 bases, with 7 bases of the junction left unmatched. Germline loops: CDR1 WNHNN, CDR2 SYGVQD (reference sequence). The CDR3 sequence: CASSKTGWYEAFF. The CDR3 coding sequence is TGCGCCAGCAGTAAGACAGGGTGGTATGAAGCTTTCTTT.

This clone was picked up one time. The gene calls are TRBV4-2 and TRBJ2-3; D gene ambiguous. The CDR3 extends over 15 amino acids. CDR1 is LGHNA, CDR2 YNFKEQ, per germline. Trimming pared 4 bases from V and 4 bases from J, leaving 15 bases between. CDR3 coding DNA: TGTGCCAGCAGCCCCCGCGGTGTTGAGGCAGATACGCAGTATTTT. Its protein product is CASSPRGVEADTQYF.

V and J are TRBV12-3 or TRBV12-4 and TRBJ1-3, with D unclear. The length of the CDR3 is 13 residues. V shed 7 bases and J shed 0 bases, with 7 bases lying between them. In DNA form, the CDR3 reads TGTGCCAGCAAAACAGACTCTGGAAACACCATATATTTT. Translating it yields CASKTDSGNTIYF.

The chain links TRBV2 to TRBJ1-5; 10 bases line up with TRBD1. This CDR3 has 17 amino acids. After removal of 3 bases from V and 0 bases from J, the junction contained 5 bases not matched to a gene. Germline V gives CDR1 SNHLY, CDR2 FYNNEI. In DNA form, the CDR3 reads TGTGCCAGCAGTGAGGACAGGGGGTCCTATAGCAATCAGCCCCAGCATTTT. Translating gives CASSEDRGSYSNQPQHF.